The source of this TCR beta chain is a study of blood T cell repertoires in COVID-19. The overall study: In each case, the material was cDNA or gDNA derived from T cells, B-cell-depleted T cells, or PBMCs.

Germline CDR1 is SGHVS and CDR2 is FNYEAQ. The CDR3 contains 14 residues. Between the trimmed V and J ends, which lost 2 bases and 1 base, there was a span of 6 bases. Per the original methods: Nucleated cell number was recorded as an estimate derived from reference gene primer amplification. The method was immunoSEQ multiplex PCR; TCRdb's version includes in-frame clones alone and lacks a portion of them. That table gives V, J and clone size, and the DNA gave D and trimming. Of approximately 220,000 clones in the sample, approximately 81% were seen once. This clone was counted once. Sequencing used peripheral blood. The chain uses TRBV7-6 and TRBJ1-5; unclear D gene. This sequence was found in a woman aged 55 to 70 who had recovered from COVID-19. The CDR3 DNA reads TGTGCCAGCAGCTTACGGGGAAGCAATCAGCCCCAGCATTTT. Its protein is CASSLRGSNQPQHF.